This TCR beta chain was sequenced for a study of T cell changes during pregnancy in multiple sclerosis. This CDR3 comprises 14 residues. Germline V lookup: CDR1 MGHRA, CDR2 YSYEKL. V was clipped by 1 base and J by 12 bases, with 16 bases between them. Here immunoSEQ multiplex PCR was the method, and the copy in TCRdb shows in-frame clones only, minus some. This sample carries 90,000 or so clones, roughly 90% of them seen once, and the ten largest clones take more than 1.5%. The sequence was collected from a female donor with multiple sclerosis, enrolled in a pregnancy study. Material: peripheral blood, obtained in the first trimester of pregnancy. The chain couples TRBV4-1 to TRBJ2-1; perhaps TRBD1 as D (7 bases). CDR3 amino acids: CASSQGIQGTPQFF. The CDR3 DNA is TGCGCCAGCAGCCAAGGTATACAGGGGACTCCGCAGTTCTTC.